This TCR beta chain was recorded in a study of T cell repertoires in cytomegalovirus infection. Study overall: Both a matching HLA type and CMV infection were indicated by public TCR beta signatures. Study findings and constraints: The cumulative frequency of public TCR beta families distinguished individuals who carried CMV together with the relevant HLA. HLA-C-restricted CMV-specific TCR beta clonotypes were dominant in the ex vivo response.

This clonotype was seen repeatedly, ten times or more. What it recognizes is unknown. TCRdb itself ran the reads through MiXCR, one entry per CDR3 protein. The sample consists of nearly 550,000 distinct CDR3 sequences, 15% to 20% of them appearing once. Trimming removed 2 bases at V and 3 bases at J, with 11 bases between. The CDR3 contains 13 residues. The germline gives CDR1 SQVTM, CDR2 ANQGSEA. J is TRBJ2-7 and V is TRBV29-1; D perhaps matches TRBD2 (6 bases). This sequence originates from a human donor in good health (CMV status not recorded). Some clones in this sample may be carry-over from other donors' samples. Sequencing was performed on CD8+ T cells from PBMCs. The CDR3 loop reads CSVESSVDYEQYF. CDR3 DNA sequence: TGCAGCGTTGAATCTAGCGTTGACTACGAGCAGTACTTC.